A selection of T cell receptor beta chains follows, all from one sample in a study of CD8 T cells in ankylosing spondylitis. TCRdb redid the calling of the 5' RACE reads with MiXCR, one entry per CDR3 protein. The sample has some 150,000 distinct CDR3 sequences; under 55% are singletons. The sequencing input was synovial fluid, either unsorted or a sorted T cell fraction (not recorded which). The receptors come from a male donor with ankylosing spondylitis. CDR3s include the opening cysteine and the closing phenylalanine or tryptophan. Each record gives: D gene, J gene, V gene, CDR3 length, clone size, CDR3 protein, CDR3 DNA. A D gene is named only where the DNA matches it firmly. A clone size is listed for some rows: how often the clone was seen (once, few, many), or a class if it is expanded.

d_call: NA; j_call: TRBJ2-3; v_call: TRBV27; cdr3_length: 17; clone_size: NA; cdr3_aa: CASSFLSTPTRTDTQYF; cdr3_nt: TGTGCCAGCAGTTTCCTCTCTACACCGACTCGCACAGATACGCAGTATTTT
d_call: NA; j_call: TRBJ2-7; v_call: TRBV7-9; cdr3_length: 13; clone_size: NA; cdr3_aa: CASQGNSAYEQYF; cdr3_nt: TGTGCCAGCCAGGGTAATTCTGCCTACGAGCAGTACTTC
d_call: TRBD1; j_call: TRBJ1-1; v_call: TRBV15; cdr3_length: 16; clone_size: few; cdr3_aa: CATSRDRGRWDTEAFF; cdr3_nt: TGTGCCACCAGCAGAGACAGGGGGCGGTGGGACACTGAAGCTTTCTTT
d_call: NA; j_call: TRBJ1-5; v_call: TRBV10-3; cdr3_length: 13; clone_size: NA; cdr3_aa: CAISHGGNQPQHF; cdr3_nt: TGTGCCATCAGTCACGGGGGCAATCAGCCCCAGCATTTT
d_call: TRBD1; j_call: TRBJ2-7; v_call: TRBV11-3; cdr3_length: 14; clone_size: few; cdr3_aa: CASSSRDRVYEQYF; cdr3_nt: TGTGCCAGCAGCTCCCGGGACAGGGTTTACGAGCAGTACTTC
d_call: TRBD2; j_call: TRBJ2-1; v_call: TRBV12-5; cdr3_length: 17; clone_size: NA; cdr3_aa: CASGHRTSGGVRNEQFF; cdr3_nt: TGTGCTAGTGGTCATCGGACTAGCGGGGGTGTTCGCAATGAGCAGTTCTTC
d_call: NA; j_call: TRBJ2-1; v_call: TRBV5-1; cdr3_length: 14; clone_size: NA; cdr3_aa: CASSLVARYNEQFF; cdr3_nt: TGCGCCAGCAGCTTGGTTGCCCGGTACAATGAGCAGTTCTTC
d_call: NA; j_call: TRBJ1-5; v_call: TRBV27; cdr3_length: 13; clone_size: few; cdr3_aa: CASSLGSNQPQHF; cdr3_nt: TGTGCCAGCAGTTTGGGTAGCAATCAGCCCCAGCATTTT
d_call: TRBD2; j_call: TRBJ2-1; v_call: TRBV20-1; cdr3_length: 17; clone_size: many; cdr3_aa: CSARGFGGGISYNEQFF; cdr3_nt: TGCAGTGCTAGAGGGTTTGGGGGAGGGATTTCTTACAATGAGCAGTTCTTC
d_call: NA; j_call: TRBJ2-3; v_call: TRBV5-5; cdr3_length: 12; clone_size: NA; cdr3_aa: CASSSAGRTQYF; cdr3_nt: TGTGCCAGCAGCTCCGCCGGACGGACGCAGTATTTT
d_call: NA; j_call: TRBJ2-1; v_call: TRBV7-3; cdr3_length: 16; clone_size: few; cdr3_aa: CASSPTGLQTYNEQFF; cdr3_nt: TGTGCCAGCAGCCCTACCGGACTACAAACCTACAATGAGCAGTTCTTC
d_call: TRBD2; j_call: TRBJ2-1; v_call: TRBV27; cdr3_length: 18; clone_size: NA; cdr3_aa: CASSALGVSGMVYNEQFF; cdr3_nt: TGTGCCAGCAGTGCTCTCGGGGTTAGCGGGATGGTTTACAATGAGCAGTTCTTC
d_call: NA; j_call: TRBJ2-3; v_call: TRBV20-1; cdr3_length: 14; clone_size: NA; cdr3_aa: CSAPGTLRTDTQYF; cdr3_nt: TGCAGTGCCCCCGGGACATTGCGCACAGATACGCAGTATTTT
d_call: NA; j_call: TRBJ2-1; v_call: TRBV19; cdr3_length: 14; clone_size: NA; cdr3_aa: CASSMVGPGYEQFF; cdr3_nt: TGTGCCAGTAGTATGGTGGGACCTGGGTATGAGCAGTTCTTC
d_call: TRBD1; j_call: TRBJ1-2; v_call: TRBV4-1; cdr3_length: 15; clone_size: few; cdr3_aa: CASSQRDRRHYGYTF; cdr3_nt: TGCGCCAGCAGCCAACGGGACAGACGCCACTATGGCTACACCTTC